This T cell receptor (beta chain) was identified in a study of breast tumors, draining lymph nodes, adjacent tissues. Germline loops: CDR1 MNHNY, CDR2 SVGAGI (reference sequence). The V end was cut by 1 base, the J end by 8 bases, with 12 bases between. This CDR3 has 14 residues. TCRdb ran MiXCR on the multiplex PCR reads and lists one entry per CDR3 protein. The sample gives about 66,000 distinct CDR3 sequences, less than 45% of which show up once; 8.4% is in the top ten. This clonotype was seen at least ten times. Material: breast tumor tissue. This chain connects TRBV6-6 to TRBJ2-1; weak D call: TRBD1 (5 bases). The receptor was derived from a female donor with breast cancer. Some clones in this sample may be carry-over from other donors' samples. In nucleotides, the CDR3 is TGTGCCAGCAGTTACTTTGGCAGGGAAGATGAGCAGTTCTTC. Encoded protein: CASSYFGREDEQFF.